This TCR beta chain was sequenced during a study of shared clonotypes between healthy human individuals. This CDR3 has 15 residues. Germline loops: CDR1 SGHKS, CDR2 YYEKEE (reference sequence). V was pared by 4 bases and J by 1 base, with 8 bases of the junction left unmatched. Naive CD8 cells lacked CD45RO, underwent positive selection for CCR7 and left out terminally differentiated effector memory CD45RA+ cells. This clone was counted a single time. Assay: immunoSEQ multiplex PCR; the TCRdb copy retains only in-frame clones and omits some. The table shows about 820,000 clones, with 80% to 95% occurring only once.

This chain links TRBV5-5 with TRBJ2-7; 7 positions match TRBD1. This TCR came from a man aged 25 to 40 in good health. The specimen sequenced was naive CD8+ T cells sorted from blood. The CDR3 bases are TGTGCCAGCAGCCCCCTGACAGGGTTTTCCTACGAGCAGTACTTC. This gives the protein CASSPLTGFSYEQYF.